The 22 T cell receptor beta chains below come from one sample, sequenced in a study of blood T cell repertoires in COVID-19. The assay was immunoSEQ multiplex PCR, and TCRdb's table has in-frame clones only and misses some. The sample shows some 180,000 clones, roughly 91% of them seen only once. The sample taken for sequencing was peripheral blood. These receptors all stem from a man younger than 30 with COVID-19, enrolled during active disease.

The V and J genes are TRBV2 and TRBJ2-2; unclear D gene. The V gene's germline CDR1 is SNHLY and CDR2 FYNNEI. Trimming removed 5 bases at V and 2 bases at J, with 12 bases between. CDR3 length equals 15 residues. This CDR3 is CASSWAKLNTGELFF. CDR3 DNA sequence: TGTGCCAGCAGTTGGGCCAAACTCAACACCGGGGAGCTGTTTTTT.

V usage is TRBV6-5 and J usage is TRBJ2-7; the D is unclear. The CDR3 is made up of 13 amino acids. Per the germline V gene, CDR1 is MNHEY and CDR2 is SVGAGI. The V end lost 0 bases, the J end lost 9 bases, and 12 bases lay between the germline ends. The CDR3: CASSYSGPERQYF. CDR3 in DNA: TGTGCCAGCAGTTACTCGGGCCCCGAGAGGCAGTACTTC.

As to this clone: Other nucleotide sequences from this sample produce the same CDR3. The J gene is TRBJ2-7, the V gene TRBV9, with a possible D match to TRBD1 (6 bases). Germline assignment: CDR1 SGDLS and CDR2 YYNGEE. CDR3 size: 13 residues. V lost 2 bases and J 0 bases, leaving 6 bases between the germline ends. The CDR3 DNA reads TGTGCCAGCAGCGTGGACAGCTCCTACGAGCAGTACTTC. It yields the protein CASSVDSSYEQYF.

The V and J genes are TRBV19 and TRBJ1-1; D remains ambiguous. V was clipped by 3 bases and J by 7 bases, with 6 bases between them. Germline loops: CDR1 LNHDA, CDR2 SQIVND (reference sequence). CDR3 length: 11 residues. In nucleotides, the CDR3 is TGTGCCAGTAGTATTGGTAGTGAAGCTTTCTTT. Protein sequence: CASSIGSEAFF.

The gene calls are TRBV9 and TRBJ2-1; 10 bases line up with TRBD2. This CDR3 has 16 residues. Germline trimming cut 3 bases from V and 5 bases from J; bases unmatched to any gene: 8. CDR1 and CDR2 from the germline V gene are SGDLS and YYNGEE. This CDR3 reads CASSAARLAGDNEQFF. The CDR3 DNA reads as TGTGCCAGCAGCGCGGCCCGACTAGCGGGTGACAATGAGCAGTTCTTC.

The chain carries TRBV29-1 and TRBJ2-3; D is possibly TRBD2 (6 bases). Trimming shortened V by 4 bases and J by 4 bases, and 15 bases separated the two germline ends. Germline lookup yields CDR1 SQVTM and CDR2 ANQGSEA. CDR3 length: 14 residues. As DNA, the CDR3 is TGCAGCGTTGTCCCGGGACTTGCCGCAGATACGCAGTATTTT. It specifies CSVVPGLAADTQYF.

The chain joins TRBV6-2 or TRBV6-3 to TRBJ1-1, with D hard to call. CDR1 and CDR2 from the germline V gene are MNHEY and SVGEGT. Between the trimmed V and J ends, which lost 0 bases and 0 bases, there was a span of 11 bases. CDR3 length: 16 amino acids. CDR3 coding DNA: TGTGCCAGCAGTTACTCGATGGAGTCGTTGAACACTGAAGCTTTCTTT. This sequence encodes CASSYSMESLNTEAFF.

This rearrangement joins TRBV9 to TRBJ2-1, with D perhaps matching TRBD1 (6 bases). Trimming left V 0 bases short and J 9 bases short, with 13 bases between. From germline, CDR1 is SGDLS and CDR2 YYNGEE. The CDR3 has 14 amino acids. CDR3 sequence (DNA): TGTGCCAGCAGCGTAGCCACGAGAGGGGGTGAGCAGTTCTTC. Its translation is CASSVATRGGEQFF.

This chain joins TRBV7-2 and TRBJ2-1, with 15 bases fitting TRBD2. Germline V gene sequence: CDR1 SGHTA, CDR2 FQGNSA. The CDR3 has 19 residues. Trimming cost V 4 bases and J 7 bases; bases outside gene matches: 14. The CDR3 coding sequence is TGTGCCAGCAGCTCAAGAGGCGGACTAGCGGGAGGGGCAGGGAATGAGCAGTTCTTC. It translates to CASSSRGGLAGGAGNEQFF.

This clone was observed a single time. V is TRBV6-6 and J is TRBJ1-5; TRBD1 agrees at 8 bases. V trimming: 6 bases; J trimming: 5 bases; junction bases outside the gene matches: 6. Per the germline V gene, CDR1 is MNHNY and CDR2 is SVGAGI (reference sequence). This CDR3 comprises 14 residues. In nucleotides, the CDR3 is TGTGCCAGCAGAAGTGCAGGGGGCGATCAGCCCCAGCATTTT. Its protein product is CASRSAGGDQPQHF.

This CDR3 is CASSLLGLNDGNEQFF. The CDR3 DNA follows: TGTGCCAGCAGTTTATTGGGGCTCAACGACGGTAATGAGCAGTTCTTC. This chain connects TRBV28 to TRBJ2-1; D might be TRBD1 (5 bases). Germline assignment: CDR1 MDHEN and CDR2 SYDVKM. With 1 base removed from V and 7 bases from J, the gap between germline ends came to 17 bases. The CDR3 is 16 residues long.

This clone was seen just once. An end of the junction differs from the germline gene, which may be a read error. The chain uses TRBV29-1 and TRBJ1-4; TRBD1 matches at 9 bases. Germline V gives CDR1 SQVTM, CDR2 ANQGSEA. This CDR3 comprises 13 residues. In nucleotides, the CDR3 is TGCAGCGTTGAGGGACAGGGTAATGAAAAACTGCTTTTT. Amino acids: CSVEGQGNEKLLF.

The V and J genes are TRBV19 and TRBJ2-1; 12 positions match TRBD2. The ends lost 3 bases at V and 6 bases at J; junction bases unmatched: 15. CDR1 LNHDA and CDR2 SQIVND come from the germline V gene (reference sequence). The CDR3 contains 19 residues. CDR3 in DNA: TGTGCCAGTAGTATGGAGCTAGCGGGAGGGTATCTGAATATCAATGAGCAGTTCTTC. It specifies CASSMELAGGYLNINEQFF.

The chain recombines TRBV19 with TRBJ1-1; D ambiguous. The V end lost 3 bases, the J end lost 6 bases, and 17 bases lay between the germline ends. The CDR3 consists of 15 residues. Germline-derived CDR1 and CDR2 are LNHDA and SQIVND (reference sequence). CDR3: CASSIRREGWAEAFF. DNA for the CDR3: TGTGCCAGTAGTATCCGTCGGGAAGGATGGGCTGAAGCTTTCTTT.

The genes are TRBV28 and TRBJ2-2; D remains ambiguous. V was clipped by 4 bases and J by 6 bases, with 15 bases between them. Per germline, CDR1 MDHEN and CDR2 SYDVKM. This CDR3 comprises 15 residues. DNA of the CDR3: TGTGCCAGCAGTTATACGGGTCGTTGGGCCGGGGAGCTGTTTTTT. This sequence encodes CASSYTGRWAGELFF.

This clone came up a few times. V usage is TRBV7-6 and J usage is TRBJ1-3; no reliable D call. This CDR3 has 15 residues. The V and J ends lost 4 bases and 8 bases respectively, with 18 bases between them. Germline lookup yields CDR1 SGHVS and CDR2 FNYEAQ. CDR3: CASSWGSENGDTIYF. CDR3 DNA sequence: TGTGCCAGCAGCTGGGGATCCGAAAACGGGGACACCATATATTTT.

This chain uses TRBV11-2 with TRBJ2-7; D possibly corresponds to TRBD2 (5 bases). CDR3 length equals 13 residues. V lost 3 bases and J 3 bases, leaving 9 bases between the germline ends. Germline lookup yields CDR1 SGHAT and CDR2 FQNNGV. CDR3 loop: CASSFGLGYEQYF. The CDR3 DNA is TGTGCCAGCAGCTTTGGACTGGGCTACGAGCAGTACTTC.

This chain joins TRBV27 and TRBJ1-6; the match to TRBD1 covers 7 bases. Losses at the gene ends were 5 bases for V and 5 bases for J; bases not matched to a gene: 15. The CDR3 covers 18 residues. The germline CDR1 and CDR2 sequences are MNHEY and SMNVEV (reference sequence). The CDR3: CASSRTGRAAAHNSPLHF. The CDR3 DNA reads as TGTGCCAGCAGTCGGACAGGACGGGCCGCGGCCCATAATTCACCCCTCCACTTT.

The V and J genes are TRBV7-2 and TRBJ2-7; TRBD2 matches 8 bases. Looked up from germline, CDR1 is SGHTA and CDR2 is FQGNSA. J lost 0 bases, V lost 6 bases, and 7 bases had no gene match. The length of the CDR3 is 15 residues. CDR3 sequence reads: CASSFLAGYSYEQYF. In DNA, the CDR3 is TGTGCCAGCAGTTTCCTAGCGGGTTACTCCTACGAGCAGTACTTC.

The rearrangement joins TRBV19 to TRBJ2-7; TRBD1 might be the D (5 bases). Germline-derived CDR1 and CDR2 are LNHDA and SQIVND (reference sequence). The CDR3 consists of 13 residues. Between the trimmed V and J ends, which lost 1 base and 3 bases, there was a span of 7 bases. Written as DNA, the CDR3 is TGTGCCAGTAGTATAGTGGGGCGCTACGAGCAGTACTTC. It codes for CASSIVGRYEQYF. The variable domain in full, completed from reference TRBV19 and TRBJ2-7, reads DGGITQSPKYLFRKEGQNVTLSCEQNLNHDAMYWYRQDPGQGLRLIYYSQIVNDFQKGDIAEGYSVSREKKESFPLTVTSAQKNPTAFYLCASSIVGRYEQYFGPGTRLTVT.

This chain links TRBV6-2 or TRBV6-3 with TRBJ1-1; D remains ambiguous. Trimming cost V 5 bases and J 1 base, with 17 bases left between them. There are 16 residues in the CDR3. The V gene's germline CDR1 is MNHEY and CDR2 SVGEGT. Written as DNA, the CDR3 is TGTGCCAGCAGTGCCCTGGCGGGGATGTGGAACACTGAAGCTTTCTTT. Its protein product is CASSALAGMWNTEAFF.

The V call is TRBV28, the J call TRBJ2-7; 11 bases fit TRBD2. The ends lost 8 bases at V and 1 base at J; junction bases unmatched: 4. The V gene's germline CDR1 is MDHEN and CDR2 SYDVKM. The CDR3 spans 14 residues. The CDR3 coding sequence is TGTGCCAGCTTAGGACTAGCGGGTTCCTACGAGCAGTACTTC. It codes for CASLGLAGSYEQYF. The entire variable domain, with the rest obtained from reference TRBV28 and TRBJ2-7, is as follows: DVKVTQSSRYLVKRTGEKVFLECVQDMDHENMFWYRQDPGLGLRLIYFSYDVKMKEKGDIPEGYSVSREKKERFSLILESASTNQTSMYLCASLGLAGSYEQYFGPGTRLTVT.